This TCR beta chain was captured in a study of T cells in Graves' hyperthyroidism and ophthalmopathy. Overall study findings and caveats: The blood repertoire included most of the expanded thyroid clonotypes above 0.001.

Researchers took RNA transcripts and amplified the TCR beta CDR3 regions from them. An initial round of RT-PCR targeting the TCR CDR3 relied on the HTBI primer set. TCRdb itself ran the multiplex PCR reads through MiXCR, one entry per CDR3 protein. The sample carries 750,000 to 950,000 distinct CDR3 sequences, approximately 40% recorded once. In this sample, this clonotype turned up many times. Antigen unknown. Patients showing uncontrolled infection, other autoimmune disease, pregnancy or lactation were ineligible. Germline assignment: CDR1 LNHDA and CDR2 SQIVND (reference sequence). V gave up 5 bases and J gave up 2 bases, with 6 bases separating them. The CDR3 length is 12 residues.

The TCR was taken from a man younger than 30 with Graves' hyperthyroidism. The sequenced material came from blood. This chain uses TRBV19 with TRBJ1-2; perhaps TRBD1 as D (5 bases). The CDR3 DNA is TGTGCCAGTAGTCCAGGGAACTATGGCTACACCTTC. It codes for CASSPGNYGYTF.